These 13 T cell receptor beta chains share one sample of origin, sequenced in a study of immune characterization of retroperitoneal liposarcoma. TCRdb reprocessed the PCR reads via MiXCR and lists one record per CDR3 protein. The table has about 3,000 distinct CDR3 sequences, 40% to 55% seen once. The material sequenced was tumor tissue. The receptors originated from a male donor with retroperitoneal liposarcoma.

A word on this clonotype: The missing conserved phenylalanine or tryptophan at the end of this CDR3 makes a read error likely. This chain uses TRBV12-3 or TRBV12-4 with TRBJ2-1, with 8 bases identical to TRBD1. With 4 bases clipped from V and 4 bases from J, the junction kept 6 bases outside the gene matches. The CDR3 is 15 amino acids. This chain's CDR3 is CASSSLRGQYNEQFL. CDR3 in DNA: TGTGCCAGCAGTTCCCTCAGGGGGCAGTACAATGAGCAGTTCCTC.

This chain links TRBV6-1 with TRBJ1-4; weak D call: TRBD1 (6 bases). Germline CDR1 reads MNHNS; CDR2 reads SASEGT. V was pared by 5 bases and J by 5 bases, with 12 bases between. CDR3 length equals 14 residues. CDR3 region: CASSPTGPNEKLFF. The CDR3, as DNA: TGTGCCAGCAGTCCGACAGGTCCAAATGAAAAACTGTTTTTT.

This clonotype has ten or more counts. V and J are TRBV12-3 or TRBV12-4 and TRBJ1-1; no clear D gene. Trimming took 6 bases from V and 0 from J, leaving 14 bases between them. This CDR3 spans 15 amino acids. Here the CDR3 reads CASSSPEVMNTEAFF. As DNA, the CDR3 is TGTGCCAGCAGCTCCCCGGAGGTCATGAACACTGAAGCTTTCTTT.

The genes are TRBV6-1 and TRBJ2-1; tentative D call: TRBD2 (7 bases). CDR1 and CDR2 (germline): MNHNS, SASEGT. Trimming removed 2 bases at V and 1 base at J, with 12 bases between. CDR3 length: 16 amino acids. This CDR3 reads CASSEYGGPSYNEQFF. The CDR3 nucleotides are TGTGCCAGCAGTGAATACGGGGGGCCTTCCTACAATGAGCAGTTCTTC.

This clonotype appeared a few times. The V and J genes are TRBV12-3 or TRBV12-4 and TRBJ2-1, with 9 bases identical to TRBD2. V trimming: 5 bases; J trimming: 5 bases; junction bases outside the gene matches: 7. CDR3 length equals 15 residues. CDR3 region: CASSPREGINNEQFF. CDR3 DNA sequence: TGTGCCAGCAGTCCGCGGGAGGGTATAAACAATGAGCAGTTCTTC.

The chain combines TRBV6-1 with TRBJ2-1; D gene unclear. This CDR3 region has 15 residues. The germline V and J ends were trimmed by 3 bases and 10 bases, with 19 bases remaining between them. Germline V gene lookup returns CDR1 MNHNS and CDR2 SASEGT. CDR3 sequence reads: CASSDKYRGKYEQFF. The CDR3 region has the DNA TGTGCCAGCAGTGATAAGTACAGAGGAAAGTACGAGCAGTTCTTC.

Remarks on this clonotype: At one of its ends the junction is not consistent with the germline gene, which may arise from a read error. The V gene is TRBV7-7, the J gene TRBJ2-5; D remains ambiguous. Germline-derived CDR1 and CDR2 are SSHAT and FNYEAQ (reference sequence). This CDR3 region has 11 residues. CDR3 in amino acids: CASSPGGTQYF. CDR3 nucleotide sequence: TGTGCTAGCAGCCCCGGCGGGACCCAGTACTTC.

For the CDR3, the DNA is TGTGCCAGCAGCTCCCGACAGGGGGGGGCCTACGAGCAGTACTTC. It is translated as CASSSRQGGAYEQYF. This chain connects TRBV7-2 to TRBJ2-4; TRBD1 matches at 9 bases. The assigned J gene may be wrong: the sequence end matches TRBJ2-7 better. Germline V gene sequence: CDR1 SGHTA, CDR2 FQGNSA. This CDR3 is built from 15 residues.

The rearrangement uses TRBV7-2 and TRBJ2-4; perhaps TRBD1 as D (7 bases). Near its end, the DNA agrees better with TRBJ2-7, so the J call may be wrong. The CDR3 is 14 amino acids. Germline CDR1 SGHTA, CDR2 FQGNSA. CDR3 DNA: TGTGCCAGCAGCCAACCAGGGGGGCCCTACGAGCAGTACTTC. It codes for CASSQPGGPYEQYF.

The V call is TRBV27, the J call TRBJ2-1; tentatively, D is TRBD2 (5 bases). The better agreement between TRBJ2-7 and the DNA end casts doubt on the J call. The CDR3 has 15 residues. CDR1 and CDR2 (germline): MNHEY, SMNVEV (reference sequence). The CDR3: CASSSPSGLSYEQYF. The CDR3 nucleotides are TGTGCCAGCAGTTCCCCGAGCGGACTCTCCTACGAGCAGTACTTC.

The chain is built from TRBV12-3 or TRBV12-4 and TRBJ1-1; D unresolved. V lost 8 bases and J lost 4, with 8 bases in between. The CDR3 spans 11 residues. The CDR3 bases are TGTGCCAGCCTTTCCCCCACTGAAGCTTTCTTT. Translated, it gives CASLSPTEAFF.

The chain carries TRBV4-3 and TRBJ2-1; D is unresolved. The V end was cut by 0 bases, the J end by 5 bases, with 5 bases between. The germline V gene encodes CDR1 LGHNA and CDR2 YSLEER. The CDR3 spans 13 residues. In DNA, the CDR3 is TGCGCCAGCAGCCAAGACTATAACAATGAGCAGTTCTTC. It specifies CASSQDYNNEQFF.

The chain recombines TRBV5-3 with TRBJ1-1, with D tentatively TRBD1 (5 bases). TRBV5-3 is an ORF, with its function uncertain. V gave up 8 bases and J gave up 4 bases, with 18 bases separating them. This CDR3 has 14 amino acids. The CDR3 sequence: CASSPLGGITEAFF. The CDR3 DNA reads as TGTGCCAGCAGCCCCCTGGGGGGGATCACTGAAGCTTTCTTT.